This T cell receptor beta chain was recovered during a study of shared clonotypes between healthy human individuals. The wider study: Donors had three CD4 naive, three CD4 memory, two CD8 naive and one CD8 memory plate apiece.

The germline CDR1 and CDR2 sequences are SGHVS and FNYEAQ. V was pared by 5 bases and J by 6 bases, with 13 bases between. This CDR3 is 13 amino acids long. On this clone: What it recognizes is unknown.

Study observations and caveats: Several donors shared about 4.8% of their naive CD4 clonotypes.

Naivety among CD8 cells was defined by CD45RO negativity and positive CCR7 selection, thereby excluding terminally differentiated effector memory CD45RA+ cells. Donors were healthy HIV-negative adults without recently reported acute infections or vaccinations. Some clones are missing from TCRdb's copy, which holds only in-frame ones; the method was immunoSEQ multiplex PCR. This sample carries hundreds of thousands of clones, nearly 98% of them seen once, and the ten largest clones take 0.3% to 0.35%. The clonotype originates from a man younger than 40 in good health. V and J are TRBV7-6 and TRBJ1-1; the D gene is possibly TRBD1 (6 bases). The sample consisted of naive CD8+ T cells sorted from blood. The CDR3 loop is CASSQDSLSEAFF. The CDR3 DNA follows: TGTGCCAGCAGCCAGGACAGTCTCTCTGAAGCTTTCTTT.